The clone carrying this T cell receptor (beta chain) was seen just once. Antigen: not known. Trimming removed 0 bases at V and 2 bases at J, with 8 bases between. Looked up from germline, CDR1 is LNHDA and CDR2 is SQIVND (reference sequence). The CDR3 totals 15 residues. TCRdb recomputed calls from the reads with MiXCR, one row per CDR3 protein. The data contain some 800,000 distinct CDR3 sequences, about 30% of them singletons. This sample is part of a study of T cell repertoires in cytomegalovirus infection. At the level of the study: Epitope selection comprised recently identified HLA-C-restricted CMV epitopes and well-studied HLA-B-restricted CMV epitopes. CMV infection and matching HLA type were both indicated by public TCR beta signatures.

Study-level points and caveats: CMV-specific HLA-C-restricted TCR beta clonotypes dominated the ex vivo response.

This TCR was recovered from a human donor in good health (CMV status not recorded). Some clones in this sample may be carry-over from other donors' samples. The starting material was cultured CD8+ T cells from PBMCs, obtained from culture after CMV antigen stimulation. This chain joins TRBV19 and TRBJ1-3; no clear D. CDR3 in DNA: TGTGCCAGTAGTATAGACGGGAGTACTGGAAACACCATATATTTT. The encoded protein is CASSIDGSTGNTIYF.